Below, one T cell receptor (beta chain) is given with its context. The data were obtained in a study of T cell changes during pregnancy in multiple sclerosis. Trimming shortened V by 0 bases and J by 3 bases, and 6 bases separated the two germline ends. CDR3 length: 13 residues. Germline lookup yields CDR1 SGDLS and CDR2 YYNGEE. Assay: immunoSEQ multiplex PCR; the TCRdb copy retains only in-frame clones and omits some. Of tens of thousands of clones in the sample, about 92% were seen once. The clonotype was recovered from a female donor in good health, enrolled as a control in a pregnancy study. The sequenced sample was peripheral blood, obtained in the third trimester of pregnancy. The chain recombines TRBV9 with TRBJ1-2; no firm D call. This CDR3 reads CASSVDRDYGYTF. The CDR3 DNA follows: TGTGCCAGCAGCGTAGATAGAGACTATGGCTACACCTTC.